These 25 T cell receptor beta chains were sequenced from one sample in a study of regulatory T cells in long-lasting Graves disease. In building TCR beta libraries, iRepertoire HTBI primers were used together with Arm-PCR of CDR3 regions. Each CDR3 protein gets one entry after TCRdb re-called the multiplex PCR reads with MiXCR. The sample consists of 350,000 to 500,000 distinct CDR3 sequences, 21% of them appearing once. Time point noted: persistent/refractory GD, antithyroid drugs over 5 years with positive TRAb. PBMCs provided the RNA from which the TCR library was made. This specimen was peripheral blood mononuclear cells (PBMCs), taken when the disease was refractory, from a patient treated with antithyroid drugs. These receptors came from a female donor with Graves disease.

The chain employs TRBV28 and TRBJ2-1, with 9 bases lining up with TRBD2. Trimming at V came to 3 bases and at J to 8 bases, leaving 8 bases not matched to a gene. CDR1 and CDR2 from the germline V gene are MDHEN and SYDVKM. The CDR3 has 15 residues. CDR3: CASSFDGTSRYEQFF. The CDR3, as DNA: TGTGCCAGCAGTTTCGACGGGACTAGCCGATATGAGCAGTTCTTC.

This clonotype was recorded many times. The chain has TRBV27 and TRBJ1-6; 10 bases match TRBD1. The CDR3 sequence is 16 residues long. Germline V gene data show CDR1 as MNHEY and CDR2 as SMNVEV (reference sequence). V shed 6 bases, J shed 7 bases, and the junction held 9 bases outside the gene matches. CDR3 sequence reads: CASSPGQGRLNSPLHF. The DNA for the CDR3 is TGTGCCAGCAGCCCGGGACAGGGGAGGCTAAATTCACCCCTCCACTTT.

The sample holds many counts of this clonotype. This rearrangement joins TRBV28 to TRBJ2-7; D could derive from TRBD1 or TRBD2 (6 bases each). Trimming removed 2 bases from V and 3 bases from J, with 23 bases in between. CDR3 length: 18 amino acids. Per germline, CDR1 MDHEN and CDR2 SYDVKM. Here the CDR3 DNA reads TGTGCCAGCAGTTTACGGGGGCTAAACAGGAAAAACGTCTACGAGCAGTACTTC. Amino acid sequence: CASSLRGLNRKNVYEQYF. The full variable domain, in which reference TRBV28 and TRBJ2-7 provide the parts outside the CDR3, is DVKVTQSSRYLVKRTGEKVFLECVQDMDHENMFWYRQDPGLGLRLIYFSYDVKMKEKGDIPEGYSVSREKKERFSLILESASTNQTSMYLCASSLRGLNRKNVYEQYFGPGTRLTVT.

V and J are TRBV18 and TRBJ1-3; 7 bases align to TRBD1. This CDR3 is built from 15 residues. CDR1 and CDR2 (germline): KGHSH, LQKENI. J lost 0 bases, V lost 5 bases, and 4 bases had no gene match. DNA of the CDR3: TGTGCCAGCTCAGTGGGACAGACCTCTGGAAACACCATATATTTT. Amino acids: CASSVGQTSGNTIYF.

This clonotype was seen ten or more times. V gene TRBV6-1 combines with J gene TRBJ2-7; a possible D gene is TRBD2 (6 bases). Trimming removed 7 bases from V and 6 bases from J, with 19 bases in between. Germline V gene data show CDR1 as MNHNS and CDR2 as SASEGT. CDR3 length equals 14 residues. CDR3 bases: TGTGCCAGCACCCTGACCGGGACTCCGCCCGAGCAGTACTTC. Translated: CASTLTGTPPEQYF.

The chain combines TRBV5-1 with TRBJ2-7; 9 bases line up with TRBD1. V lost 0 bases to trimming and J lost 6 bases; unmatched junction nucleotides: 7. The CDR3 totals 15 residues. Germline V gives CDR1 SGHRS, CDR2 YFSETQ. The CDR3 nucleotides read TGCGCCAGCAGCTTGGAGGGGACAGGGCAGGCCGAGCAGTACTTC. Translated, it gives CASSLEGTGQAEQYF.

This clonotype was observed once. A much larger clone lies a single base off, so this may be a read error. The chain combines TRBV30 with TRBJ1-1, with a tentative D call TRBD1 (6 bases). The CDR3 runs 12 residues. Looked up from germline, CDR1 is GTSNPN and CDR2 is SVGIG (reference sequence). The DNA of the CDR3 is TGTGCCTGGAGTTACGGGGGCACTGAAGCTCTCTTT. Its translation: CAWSYGGTEALF.

This clonotype was recorded many times. The V gene is TRBV20-1, the J gene TRBJ1-1; D perhaps matches TRBD1 (6 bases). The CDR3 extends over 14 amino acids. The V end was cut by 6 bases, the J end by 11 bases, with 25 bases between. Germline V gives CDR1 DFQATT, CDR2 SNEGSKA (reference sequence). The CDR3 is CSAPRDTRLGGAFF. DNA of the CDR3: TGCAGTGCCCCAAGGGACACCCGGTTAGGGGGGGCTTTCTTT.

The V call is TRBV7-9, the J call TRBJ2-5, with D tentatively TRBD2 (5 bases). Trimming removed 5 bases at V and 5 bases at J, with 18 bases between. Germline values: CDR1 SEHNR, CDR2 FQNEAQ (reference sequence). This CDR3 has 15 amino acids. In DNA, the CDR3 is TGTGCCAGCAGCAAACCAGGAACTAGTTTGGAGACCCAGTACTTC. Protein sequence: CASSKPGTSLETQYF.

In this sample, this clonotype turned up many times. This chain's CDR3 is CATSDFEAGKTF. Here the CDR3 DNA reads TGTGCCACCAGTGATTTTGAGGCAGGAAAGACCTTC. V and J are TRBV24-1 and TRBJ1-2, with D hard to call. CDR1 and CDR2 from the germline V gene are KGHDR and SFDVKD. The CDR3 extends over 12 amino acids. Deletions cut 1 base from V and 14 bases from J, with 13 bases between.

For this clonotype: A much larger clonotype is one base distant, so this may be a read error. J is TRBJ2-2 and V is TRBV7-2; TRBD2 matches at 7 bases. CDR3 length: 15 residues. In germline, CDR1 is SGHTA, CDR2 FQGNSA. The CDR3 region has the DNA TGTGCCAGCAGCCCTCATGCGATGGAGGGAGGGGAGCCGTTTTTT. Translating gives CASSPHAMEGGEPFF.

This clonotype was recorded many times. This sequence joins TRBV11-2 and TRBJ2-7, with 7 bases fitting TRBD2. Per germline, CDR1 SGHAT and CDR2 FQNNGV. This CDR3 comprises 19 residues. V lost 2 bases, J lost 3 bases, and 19 bases stayed unmatched. This CDR3 reads CASSLFPPGSASGVYEQYF. The CDR3 region has the DNA TGTGCCAGCAGCTTATTCCCCCCTGGGTCGGCTAGCGGAGTCTACGAGCAGTACTTC.

This clonotype was seen repeatedly, ten times or more. In nucleotides, the CDR3 is TGCAGTGCTAGGAACAGACGATATAGCAATCAGCCCCAGCATTTT. Residues: CSARNRRYSNQPQHF. V gene TRBV20-1 combines with J gene TRBJ1-5; D unclear. Germline CDR1 reads DFQATT; CDR2 reads SNEGSKA (reference sequence). The CDR3 has 15 amino acids. The V end lost 3 bases, the J end lost 0 bases, and 12 bases lay between the germline ends.

The sample holds many counts of this clonotype. The chain combines TRBV7-6 with TRBJ1-1; 7 nucleotides line up with TRBD1. The CDR3 is made up of 21 amino acids. Germline CDR1 SGHVS, CDR2 FNYEAQ. The V gene end was trimmed by 5 bases and the J gene end by 4 bases; junction bases not matched to a gene: 28. The CDR3 DNA reads as TGTGCCAGCAGCCCGATCCCCCTCGACAGGGCGACTCCTTTTAGAGGCACTGAAGCTTTCTTT. Amino acid sequence: CASSPIPLDRATPFRGTEAFF.

Of note for this clonotype: A much larger clonotype is one base distant, so this may be a read error. The chain uses TRBV20-1 and TRBJ2-7; 7 bases match TRBD1. Germline CDR1 is DFQATT and CDR2 is SNEGSKA (reference sequence). This CDR3 region has 14 residues. After removal of 3 bases from V and 3 bases from J, the junction contained 8 bases not matched to a gene. This CDR3 is CSASSDRKGYEQYF. DNA for the CDR3: TGCAGTGCTAGTTCGGACAGGAAGGGCTACGAGCAGTACTTC.

J is TRBJ2-7 and V is TRBV7-9, with D tentatively TRBD1 (6 bases). The CDR3 extends over 15 amino acids. From germline, CDR1 is SEHNR and CDR2 FQNEAQ (reference sequence). V lost 3 bases to trimming and J lost 5 bases, with 17 bases between them. The CDR3 nucleotides are TGTGCCAGCAGCTTCGGGACAACCAGGGGAGACGAGCAGTACTTC. Its translation is CASSFGTTRGDEQYF. Full variable domain (outside the CDR3, taken from reference TRBV7-9 and TRBJ2-7): DTGVSQNPRHKITKRGQNVTFRCDPISEHNRLYWYRQTLGQGPEFLTYFQNEAQLEKSRLLSDRFSAERPKGSFSTLEIQRTEQGDSAMYLCASSFGTTRGDEQYFGPGTRLTVT.

This clonotype was found a few times. The chain uses TRBV27 and TRBJ1-1, with a possible D match to TRBD1 (5 bases). With 5 bases removed from V and 0 bases from J, the gap between germline ends came to 10 bases. CDR1 is MNHEY, CDR2 SMNVEV, per germline (reference sequence). This CDR3 has 14 amino acids. CDR3 sequence: CASSRGRLNTEAFF. CDR3 DNA: TGTGCCAGCAGTCGGGGACGGTTGAACACTGAAGCTTTCTTT.

This rearrangement joins TRBV5-1 to TRBJ2-3; 13 bases line up with TRBD2. Germline V lookup: CDR1 SGHRS, CDR2 YFSETQ. With 3 bases clipped from V and 8 bases from J, the junction kept 6 bases outside the gene matches. This CDR3 has 15 residues. The CDR3 spells CASSSGLAGVVTQYF. The CDR3, as DNA: TGCGCCAGCAGCTCAGGACTAGCGGGAGTGGTTACGCAGTATTTT.

This clonotype was seen a handful of times. The gene calls are TRBV4-1 and TRBJ1-4, with 7 nucleotides matching TRBD1. The germline V gene encodes CDR1 MGHRA and CDR2 YSYEKL. This CDR3 has 14 residues. J lost 5 bases, V lost 6 bases, and 6 bases had no gene match. CDR3 region: CASRRTGLNEKLFF. CDR3 DNA: TGCGCCAGCAGACGGACAGGACTAAATGAAAAACTGTTTTTT.

This clonotype was detected ten times or more. CDR3 region: CASGASPETQYF. The CDR3, as DNA: TGTGCCAGCGGAGCTAGCCCGGAGACCCAGTACTTC. The chain couples TRBV6-1 to TRBJ2-5, with a possible D match to TRBD2 (5 bases). Germline CDR1 is MNHNS and CDR2 is SASEGT. This CDR3 comprises 12 residues. V lost 8 bases, J lost 5 bases, and 12 bases lay in between.

V gene TRBV9 combines with J gene TRBJ2-5; 7 nucleotides agree with TRBD2. This CDR3 is built from 15 residues. Germline values: CDR1 SGDLS, CDR2 YYNGEE. Losses at the gene ends were 2 bases for V and 1 base for J; bases not matched to a gene: 5. CDR3 DNA: TGTGCCAGCAGCGTCCAGACTAGCACCCAAGAGACCCAGTACTTC. As protein: CASSVQTSTQETQYF.

Points on this clonotype: This could be a read error, since a much larger clone is one nucleotide away. J is TRBJ2-7 and V is TRBV2; TRBD1 matches at 7 bases. Germline values: CDR1 SNHLY, CDR2 FYNNEI. The CDR3 extends over 15 amino acids. The CDR3 loop is CASSEQGVSGNEQHF. Written as DNA, the CDR3 is TGTGCCAGCAGTGAGCAGGGGGTCTCGGGGAACGAGCAGCACTTC.

Comments on this clonotype: The conserved phenylalanine or tryptophan normally closing the CDR3 is absent here, so this likely arose from a read error. This sequence joins TRBV13 and TRBJ2-3; 11 bases line up with TRBD2. CDR3 length equals 16 residues. Unmatched junction bases numbered 9, after V lost 6 bases and J lost 4 bases. Germline CDR1 PRHDT, CDR2 FYEKMQ (reference sequence). In nucleotides, the CDR3 is TGTGCCAGCAGTTCACAACTAGCGGGAGATCCAGATACGCAGTATTCT. Translating it yields CASSSQLAGDPDTQYS.

In its sample, this clonotype was seen many times. The chain carries TRBV2 and TRBJ2-5; 9 bases are a match to TRBD1. Germline values: CDR1 SNHLY, CDR2 FYNNEI. Trimming cost V 7 bases and J 7 bases; bases outside gene matches: 4. This CDR3 has 12 amino acids. The CDR3 is CASIDRGGTQYF. Written as DNA, the CDR3 is TGTGCCAGCATAGACAGGGGGGGGACCCAGTACTTC.

This clonotype appeared once. This may be a read error: a much more frequent sequence differs by one nucleotide. CDR3 in amino acids: CASRPQGQKESQYF. The CDR3, as DNA: TGTGCCAGCAGGCCTCAGGGCCAGAAAGAGTCCCAGTACTTC. The chain has TRBV27 and TRBJ2-5; tentatively, D is TRBD1 (5 bases). This CDR3 has 14 residues. Germline CDR1 is MNHEY and CDR2 is SMNVEV (reference sequence).